One and the same sample provided the 25 T cell receptor beta chains below, sequenced in a study of blood T cell repertoires in COVID-19. Sequenced by immunoSEQ multiplex PCR; TCRdb stores in-frame clones only, minus some. This sample has approximately 100,000 clones, with 85% to 90% found just once. What was sequenced was peripheral blood. The receptors stem from a woman aged 80 or older with acute or convalescent COVID-19.

This chain links TRBV5-1 with TRBJ2-3, with 9 bases aligning to TRBD2. Germline CDR1 reads SGHRS; CDR2 reads YFSETQ. This CDR3 contains 17 residues. J was trimmed by 0 bases and V by 2 bases; bases with no gene match: 7. The CDR3 sequence is CASSFAGGSSSTDTQYF. Written as DNA, the CDR3 is TGCGCCAGCAGCTTCGCGGGGGGGTCCTCTAGCACAGATACGCAGTATTTT.

The V call is TRBV29-1, the J call TRBJ1-2; 7 bases fit TRBD1. Germline V gene data show CDR1 as SQVTM and CDR2 as ANQGSEA. The CDR3 contains 14 residues. V lost 0 bases to trimming and J lost 4 bases; unmatched junction nucleotides: 5. CDR3 in DNA: TGCAGCGTTGAAGATCTTCGACAGGGCTATGGCTACACCTTC. It yields the protein CSVEDLRQGYGYTF.

V is TRBV30 and J is TRBJ1-2; 8 bases agree with TRBD1. The CDR3 runs to 13 residues. Germline trimming cut 2 bases from V and 6 bases from J; bases unmatched to any gene: 5. The germline V gene has CDR1 GTSNPN and CDR2 SVGIG (reference sequence). This CDR3 is CAWSPGRGHGYTF. The CDR3, as DNA: TGTGCCTGGAGTCCCGGCAGGGGGCATGGCTACACCTTC.

V usage is TRBV29-1 and J usage is TRBJ1-2, with 9 bases matching TRBD1. This CDR3 is 13 amino acids long. V was pared by 8 bases and J by 2 bases, with 6 bases of the junction left unmatched. Germline V gene lookup returns CDR1 SQVTM and CDR2 ANQGSEA. CDR3 sequence reads: CSIGQGLNYGYTF. CDR3 DNA sequence: TGCAGCATCGGACAGGGGTTAAACTATGGCTACACCTTC.

The CDR3 region is CAISDVDGGREAFF. The CDR3 DNA sequence: TGTGCCATCAGTGACGTGGACGGAGGACGTGAAGCTTTCTTT. This chain joins TRBV10-3 and TRBJ1-1; D call uncertain. The germline V gene has CDR1 ENHRY and CDR2 SYGVKD. The CDR3 covers 14 residues. V lost 3 bases and J 7 bases, leaving 15 bases between the germline ends.

The chain combines TRBV7-8 with TRBJ2-3; 7 bases map to TRBD2. The CDR3 sequence is 16 residues long. Germline CDR1 is SGHVS and CDR2 is FQNEAQ. J was trimmed by 0 bases and V by 7 bases; bases with no gene match: 10. CDR3 protein: CASTPSTGGSTDTQYF. The CDR3 DNA reads as TGTGCCAGCACCCCCTCGACGGGGGGTAGCACAGATACGCAGTATTTT.

In nucleotides, the CDR3 is TGCGCCAGCAGCCGCCTCGACAGGCTTGAAGCTTTCTTT. Translated, it gives CASSRLDRLEAFF. The rearrangement joins TRBV10-2 to TRBJ1-1; weak D call: TRBD1 (6 bases). V was clipped by 6 bases and J by 7 bases, with 15 bases between them. This CDR3 has 13 residues. Germline lookup yields CDR1 WSHSY and CDR2 SAAADI.

The J gene is TRBJ2-1, the V gene TRBV5-1, with a weak D call TRBD2 (6 bases). Germline lookup yields CDR1 SGHRS and CDR2 YFSETQ. Trimming cost V 4 bases and J 3 bases, with 11 bases left between them. The CDR3 totals 14 residues. CDR3 residues: CASSVLADYNEQFF. CDR3 DNA: TGCGCCAGCAGCGTACTAGCTGACTACAATGAGCAGTTCTTC.

The V call is TRBV28, the J call TRBJ1-6; D remains unclear. V was shortened by 5 bases and J by 9 bases, with 14 bases between the two germline ends. Per germline, CDR1 MDHEN and CDR2 SYDVKM. CDR3 size: 14 residues. CDR3 region: CASSIGGPGSPLHF. DNA for the CDR3: TGTGCCAGCAGTATTGGCGGTCCTGGTTCACCCCTCCACTTT.

The V and J genes are TRBV25-1 and TRBJ1-5, with TRBD1 identical over 7 bases. Germline V gene data show CDR1 as MGHDK and CDR2 as SYGVNS. After removal of 8 bases from V and 2 bases from J, the junction contained 3 bases not matched to a gene. CDR3 length: 13 amino acids. The CDR3 nucleotides are TGTGCCAGCGCCGGACAGGGCAATCAGCCCCAGCATTTT. Protein sequence: CASAGQGNQPQHF.

The chain uses TRBV5-6 and TRBJ1-4; 7 nucleotides line up with TRBD1. The CDR3 extends over 14 amino acids. Germline trimming cut 3 bases from V and 8 bases from J; bases unmatched to any gene: 7. Looked up from germline, CDR1 is SGHDT and CDR2 is YYEEEE. The CDR3 reads CASSWMTGREKLFF. CDR3 in DNA: TGTGCCAGCAGCTGGATGACAGGGCGGGAAAAACTGTTTTTT.

The V and J genes are TRBV13 and TRBJ2-2; possibly TRBD2 for D (6 bases). Trimming pared 5 bases from V and 2 bases from J, leaving 15 bases between. The CDR3 has 16 residues. Germline CDR1 PRHDT, CDR2 FYEKMQ (reference sequence). The CDR3 DNA sequence: TGTGCCAGCAGCCTAAGGCTACTAGCCAACACCGGGGAGCTGTTTTTT. It encodes CASSLRLLANTGELFF.

The genes are TRBV5-1 and TRBJ2-5; 7 bases agree with TRBD2. The germline gives CDR1 SGHRS, CDR2 YFSETQ. Trimming removed 4 bases from V and 5 bases from J; junction bases left unmatched: 11. CDR3 length: 15 amino acids. CDR3 in amino acids: CASSAGGINSETQYF. For the CDR3, the DNA is TGCGCCAGCAGCGCCGGGGGGATAAACTCGGAGACCCAGTACTTC. Supplemented by reference TRBV5-1 and TRBJ2-5, the full variable domain reads KAGVTQTPRYLIKTRGQQVTLSCSPISGHRSVSWYQQTPGQGLQFLFEYFSETQRNKGNFPGRFSGRQFSNSRSEMNVSTLELGDSALYLCASSAGGINSETQYFGPGTRLLVL.

The V gene is TRBV7-2, the J gene TRBJ2-3; D gene uncertain. Germline values: CDR1 SGHTA, CDR2 FQGNSA. Trimming pared 10 bases from V and 4 bases from J, leaving 15 bases between. The CDR3 is 13 residues long. The CDR3 bases are TGTGCCACGGTGCTAGGCGTTTCAGATACGCAGTATTTT. This encodes CATVLGVSDTQYF.

The J gene is TRBJ2-7, the V gene TRBV5-4; possibly TRBD2 for D (5 bases). Germline CDR1 and CDR2: SGHNT and YYREEE (reference sequence). CDR3 length: 14 residues. The germline V and J ends were trimmed by 4 bases and 2 bases, with 13 bases remaining between them. The CDR3 protein is CASSPVDGTYEQYF. The CDR3, as DNA: TGTGCCAGCAGCCCGGTTGACGGGACCTACGAGCAGTACTTC.

V is TRBV12-5 and J is TRBJ2-1; weak D call: TRBD1 (5 bases). The CDR3 spans 15 residues. V lost 3 bases, J lost 4 bases, and 13 bases lay in between. Per germline, CDR1 LGHNT and CDR2 FRNRAP. The CDR3 sequence is CASGLVRGAYNEQFF. CDR3 in DNA: TGTGCTAGTGGTTTAGTAAGGGGCGCGTACAATGAGCAGTTCTTC.

This chain joins TRBV12-3 or TRBV12-4 and TRBJ1-5, with 10 bases matching TRBD1. V lost 7 bases and J lost 15; bases outside the gene matches: 9. The CDR3 spans 12 residues. For the CDR3, the DNA is TGTGCCAGCACCATAGGGACAGGGGAACGGCATTTT. It encodes CASTIGTGERHF.

This chain connects TRBV9 to TRBJ1-1; TRBD1 agrees at 8 bases. The CDR3 has 15 amino acids. V lost 4 bases, J lost 6 bases, and 11 bases stayed unmatched. Germline assignment: CDR1 SGDLS and CDR2 YYNGEE. Here the CDR3 reads CASSLGGQVVSEAFF. CDR3 in DNA: TGTGCCAGCAGCCTAGGGGGACAGGTGGTCTCTGAAGCTTTCTTT.

V gene TRBV4-1 combines with J gene TRBJ2-2; perhaps TRBD2 as D (5 bases). Looked up from germline, CDR1 is MGHRA and CDR2 is YSYEKL. Deletions cut 0 bases from V and 7 bases from J, with 12 bases between. CDR3 length: 15 residues. This chain's CDR3 is CASSQDPGMVGELFF. The CDR3 DNA sequence: TGCGCCAGCAGCCAAGATCCCGGGATGGTCGGGGAGCTGTTTTTT.

The chain links TRBV28 to TRBJ1-5, with 7 bases identical to TRBD1. V lost 3 bases to trimming and J lost 5 bases; unmatched junction nucleotides: 4. The CDR3 has 14 residues. Germline CDR1 MDHEN, CDR2 SYDVKM. CDR3 protein: CASSLGQWHQPQHF. The CDR3 coding sequence is TGTGCCAGCAGTTTGGGACAGTGGCATCAGCCCCAGCATTTT.

The chain uses TRBV3-1 (or the pseudogene TRBV3-2) and TRBJ2-1; 10 bases line up with TRBD2. In germline, CDR1 is LGHDT, CDR2 YNNKEL (reference sequence). This CDR3 is 18 amino acids long. After removal of 0 bases from V and 8 bases from J, the junction contained 13 bases not matched to a gene. The CDR3 DNA reads TGTGCCAGCAGCCAAGAAGCCCCCTGGGCTAGCGGGGGAGATGAGCAGTTCTTC. As protein: CASSQEAPWASGGDEQFF.

The J gene is TRBJ2-7, the V gene TRBV12-3 or TRBV12-4; D is undetermined. This CDR3 spans 13 amino acids. Trimming shortened V by 3 bases and J by 1 base, and 7 bases separated the two germline ends. The CDR3 DNA reads TGTGCCAGCAGTTTTGTACAGTCCTACGAGCAGTACTTC. Protein: CASSFVQSYEQYF.

The chain couples TRBV30 to TRBJ1-4; TRBD1 aligns across 9 bases. This CDR3 region has 16 residues. Per the germline V gene, CDR1 is GTSNPN and CDR2 is SVGIG (reference sequence). V trimming: 2 bases; J trimming: 6 bases; junction bases outside the gene matches: 10. As DNA, the CDR3 is TGTGCCTGGAGTTCTACAGGGGGCGTTGGGTATGAAAAACTGTTTTTT. It specifies CAWSSTGGVGYEKLFF. The full variable domain, rest sourced from reference TRBV30 and TRBJ1-4, is SQTIHQWPATLVQPVGSPLSLECTVEGTSNPNLYWYRQAAGRGLQLLFYSVGIGQISSEVPQNLSASRPQDRQFILSSKKLLLSDSGFYLCAWSSTGGVGYEKLFFGSGTQLSVL.

The chain is built from TRBV5-5 and TRBJ1-2; 7 nucleotides match TRBD1. Looked up from germline, CDR1 is SGHKS and CDR2 is YYEKEE (reference sequence). Trimming at V came to 4 bases and at J to 8 bases, leaving 5 bases not matched to a gene. CDR3 length: 12 amino acids. The CDR3 DNA sequence: TGTGCCAGCAGCGGGACAGTAGGCGGCTACACCTTC. Protein product: CASSGTVGGYTF.

This sequence joins TRBV19 and TRBJ1-6; D possibly corresponds to TRBD1 (6 bases). Germline V gene data show CDR1 as LNHDA and CDR2 as SQIVND (reference sequence). V lost 10 bases and J lost 7, with 17 bases in between. This CDR3 contains 14 residues. CDR3 DNA sequence: TGTGCCACTCAGGACAGCGTCGGGAATTCACCCCTCCACTTT. Translating gives CATQDSVGNSPLHF.